A selection of T cell receptor beta chains follows, all from one sample in a study of blood T cell repertoires in COVID-19. Generated by immunoSEQ multiplex PCR, the TCRdb table keeps only in-frame clones and is missing some. Of roughly 49,000 clones listed, around 82% are singletons. The sequenced material came from peripheral blood. All receptors derive from a woman aged 80 or older with acute or convalescent COVID-19. Both conserved end residues are part of each CDR3. The order of the fields is J gene, V gene, clone size, CDR3 protein. The listing skips clone size in some rows; elsewhere it reads once, few, many or a size class.

j_gene: TRBJ1-6; v_gene: TRBV11-2; abundance: few; CDR3aa: CASSAGQAWDSPLHF
j_gene: TRBJ2-3; v_gene: TRBV7-2; abundance: .; CDR3aa: CASSSLAGTQYF
j_gene: TRBJ2-3; v_gene: TRBV18; abundance: .; CDR3aa: CASSPKIASGTDTQYF
j_gene: TRBJ1-2; v_gene: TRBV7-6; abundance: .; CDR3aa: CASSTRRGQGYTF
j_gene: TRBJ2-7; v_gene: TRBV9; abundance: .; CDR3aa: CASSGTSGVPYEQYF
j_gene: TRBJ1-1; v_gene: TRBV11-3; abundance: .; CDR3aa: CASGKRNTEAFF
j_gene: TRBJ2-4; v_gene: TRBV3-1/TRBV3-2; abundance: .; CDR3aa: CASSQFGGPGTVAKNIQYF
j_gene: TRBJ2-3; v_gene: TRBV6-1; abundance: .; CDR3aa: CASSEGLGARTDTQYF
j_gene: TRBJ1-1; v_gene: TRBV11-2; abundance: .; CDR3aa: CASSLMGAGVRSTEAFF
j_gene: TRBJ1-5; v_gene: TRBV2; abundance: .; CDR3aa: CASSDSGDNQPQHF
j_gene: TRBJ1-1; v_gene: TRBV7-9; abundance: .; CDR3aa: CASSLETDSFF
j_gene: TRBJ2-1; v_gene: TRBV5-3; abundance: .; CDR3aa: CARSDISGGGPTAGNEQFF
j_gene: TRBJ1-1; v_gene: TRBV12-5; abundance: .; CDR3aa: CASGWAGGEYTEAFF
j_gene: TRBJ2-7; v_gene: TRBV7-9; abundance: .; CDR3aa: CASSNHAGAYEQYF
j_gene: TRBJ2-7; v_gene: TRBV19; abundance: .; CDR3aa: CASSVGQGIAYEQYF
j_gene: TRBJ1-1; v_gene: TRBV12-3/TRBV12-4; abundance: once; CDR3aa: CASLAGSNTEAFF
j_gene: TRBJ1-1; v_gene: TRBV5-1; abundance: .; CDR3aa: CASSLSVTGYSGTEAFF
j_gene: TRBJ1-1; v_gene: TRBV5-3; abundance: .; CDR3aa: CARSFFPYLGNTEAFF
j_gene: TRBJ1-2; v_gene: TRBV7-2; abundance: .; CDR3aa: CASSSDRTYGYTF
j_gene: TRBJ2-5; v_gene: TRBV3-1/TRBV3-2; abundance: once; CDR3aa: CASSQSSLAGTTSQETQYF
j_gene: TRBJ1-3; v_gene: TRBV19; abundance: .; CDR3aa: CASSMGDSASGNTIYF
j_gene: TRBJ2-1; v_gene: TRBV7-2; abundance: .; CDR3aa: CASSLVPTANNEQFF
j_gene: TRBJ2-2; v_gene: TRBV6-6; abundance: .; CDR3aa: CASSRTAANTGELFF
j_gene: TRBJ2-7; v_gene: TRBV3-1/TRBV3-2; abundance: few; CDR3aa: CASSPMNYGQGSYEQYF
j_gene: TRBJ1-5; v_gene: TRBV5-8; abundance: .; CDR3aa: CASSPGQLVGQPQHF
j_gene: TRBJ1-3; v_gene: TRBV5-1; abundance: .; CDR3aa: CASSFSGQGGNTIYF
j_gene: TRBJ2-7; v_gene: TRBV11-2; abundance: .; CDR3aa: CASSRTQGALGEQYF
j_gene: TRBJ1-6; v_gene: TRBV5-6; abundance: .; CDR3aa: CASRRGELNSPLHF
j_gene: TRBJ1-6; v_gene: TRBV2; abundance: .; CDR3aa: CASILRLTGEPLHF
j_gene: TRBJ1-3; v_gene: TRBV6-5; abundance: .; CDR3aa: CASSYDRAPVNTIYF
j_gene: TRBJ1-1; v_gene: TRBV5-1; abundance: .; CDR3aa: CASSKTGLDTEAFF
j_gene: TRBJ2-1; v_gene: TRBV4-2; abundance: .; CDR3aa: CASSQKAGENEQFF
j_gene: TRBJ2-4; v_gene: TRBV6-5; abundance: .; CDR3aa: CASSLRGLKNIQYF
j_gene: TRBJ1-1; v_gene: TRBV27; abundance: .; CDR3aa: CASSTTGHAAAGEAFF
j_gene: TRBJ2-3; v_gene: TRBV7-3; abundance: .; CDR3aa: CASSWGGASTDTQYF
j_gene: TRBJ1-2; v_gene: TRBV28; abundance: once; CDR3aa: CASSHTPTDNYGYTF
j_gene: TRBJ1-4; v_gene: TRBV27; abundance: .; CDR3aa: CASSLDRGDEKLFF
j_gene: TRBJ1-2; v_gene: TRBV7-2; abundance: .; CDR3aa: CASSYNTVGLGYTF
j_gene: TRBJ1-4; v_gene: TRBV19; abundance: .; CDR3aa: CASSIIPGQGNEKLFF